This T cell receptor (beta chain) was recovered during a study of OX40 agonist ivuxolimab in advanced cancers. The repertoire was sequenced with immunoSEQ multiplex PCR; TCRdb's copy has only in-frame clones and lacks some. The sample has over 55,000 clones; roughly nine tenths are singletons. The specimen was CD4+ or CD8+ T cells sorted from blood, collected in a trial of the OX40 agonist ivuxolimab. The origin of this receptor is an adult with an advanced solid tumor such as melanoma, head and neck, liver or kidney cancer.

For the CDR3, the DNA is TGTGCCAGCAGTTTTAACGGACAGGATAATTCACCCCTCCACTTT. Protein product: CASSFNGQDNSPLHF. The chain carries TRBV27 and TRBJ1-6; 7 nucleotides line up with TRBD1. The germline V gene encodes CDR1 MNHEY and CDR2 SMNVEV (reference sequence). The CDR3 has 15 residues. V trimming: 3 bases; J trimming: 5 bases; junction bases outside the gene matches: 4.